The 9 T cell receptor beta chains presented below share a single source sample, sequenced in a study of tumor-infiltrating lymphocytes in oesophageal squamous cell carcinoma. One entry per CDR3 protein results from TCRdb running MiXCR on the PCR reads. The table records fewer than 15,000 distinct CDR3 sequences, more than 45% of them present only once. The sample taken for sequencing was blood. The receptors were gathered from a female donor with esophageal squamous cell carcinoma.

The chain combines TRBV7-4 with TRBJ1-4; 8 bases are a match to TRBD1. J lost 10 bases, V lost 6 bases, and 10 bases had no gene match. The CDR3 contains 14 residues. Germline assignment: CDR1 SGHVT and CDR2 SQSDAQ. CDR3 sequence (DNA): TGTGCCAGCAGTTCAGCAGGGGGCGAGCGAAAACTGTTTTTT. This gives the protein CASSSAGGERKLFF.

This rearrangement joins TRBV18 to TRBJ1-5; a possible D gene is TRBD1 (6 bases). CDR3 length: 16 amino acids. V shed 6 bases and J shed 3 bases, with 18 bases lying between them. CDR1 is KGHSH, CDR2 LQKENI, per germline. The CDR3 spells CASSKERTGYNQPQHF. CDR3 sequence (DNA): TGTGCCAGCTCTAAAGAACGAACAGGGTACAATCAGCCCCAGCATTTT.

There are a few counts of this clonotype. The J gene is TRBJ2-5, the V gene TRBV7-2; 9 bases are shared with TRBD2. The end of the DNA aligns better with TRBJ2-7, so the J call may be wrong. Per germline, CDR1 SGHTA and CDR2 FQGNSA. This CDR3 contains 14 residues. The CDR3 loop reads CASSLLREGYEQYF. For the CDR3, the DNA is TGTGCCAGCAGCTTATTGCGGGAGGGGTACGAGCAGTACTTC.

J is TRBJ2-4 and V is TRBV12-3 or TRBV12-4; D may be TRBD1 (5 bases). Judging by the DNA end, TRBJ2-5 fits better; the J call may be wrong. The CDR3 length is 16 residues. The CDR3 DNA is TGTGCCAGCAGTTTAGTTTCAGGGCGCTTGTTAGAGACCCAGTACTTC. This translates into CASSLVSGRLLETQYF.

The V and J genes are TRBV7-8 and TRBJ2-7, with 7 bases matching TRBD1. This CDR3 spans 18 amino acids. With 1 base clipped from V and 3 bases from J, the junction kept 15 bases outside the gene matches. CDR1 and CDR2 from the germline V gene are SGHVS and FQNEAQ. In DNA, the CDR3 is TGTGCCAGCAGCTTAGGACAGGGAATTGAGGTCCGCCTCTACGAGCAGTACTTC. Its protein is CASSLGQGIEVRLYEQYF.

V usage is TRBV6-6 and J usage is TRBJ2-5; the D is unclear. The J call may be in error: the DNA end matches TRBJ2-7 better. CDR1 is MNHNY and CDR2 is SVGAGI in the germline V gene (reference sequence). The CDR3 is 13 residues long. Written as DNA, the CDR3 is TGTGCCAGCAGTTACTCAAGTCCCTACGAGCAGTACTTC. Translation gives CASSYSSPYEQYF.

This clonotype came up many times. CDR3 nucleotides: TGTGCCAGCAGCTCAGGGAATTCACCCCTCCACTTT. It translates to CASSSGNSPLHF. V usage is TRBV11-3 and J usage is TRBJ1-6; D is perhaps TRBD1 (5 bases). Germline V CDR1 and CDR2: SGHNT, YENEEA. This CDR3 is built from 12 residues. V shed 4 bases and J shed 7 bases, with 5 bases lying between them. Full variable domain (outside the CDR3, taken from reference TRBV11-3 and TRBJ1-6): EAGVVQSPRYKIIEKKQPVAFWCNPISGHNTLYWYLQNLGQGPELLIRYENEEAVDDSQLPKDRFSAERLKGVDSTLKIQPAELGDSAVYLCASSSGNSPLHFGNGTRLTVT.

This chain joins TRBV7-4 and TRBJ2-3; D unresolved. The ends were cut back, 4 bases at V and 4 bases at J, with 12 bases in the middle. This CDR3 contains 14 residues. CDR1 is SGHVT, CDR2 SQSDAQ, per germline. CDR3 loop: CASSSQSLADTQYF. The CDR3 DNA reads TGTGCCAGCAGCTCCCAGTCTCTGGCAGATACGCAGTATTTT.

The chain carries TRBV7-2 and TRBJ2-6; D possibly corresponds to TRBD2 (5 bases). CDR3 length: 14 amino acids. Germline V gene sequence: CDR1 SGHTA, CDR2 FQGNSA. V was shortened by 5 bases and J by 0 bases, with 5 bases between the two germline ends. The CDR3 bases are TGTGCCAGCAGCCGGGACTCTGGGGCCAACGTCCTGACTTTC. It codes for CASSRDSGANVLTF. The variable domain in full, completed from reference TRBV7-2 and TRBJ2-6, reads GAGVSQSPSNKVTEKGKDVELRCDPISGHTALYWYRQSLGQGLEFLIYFQGNSAPDKSGLPSDRFSAERTGGSVSTLTIQRTQQEDSAVYLCASSRDSGANVLTFGAGSRLTVL.